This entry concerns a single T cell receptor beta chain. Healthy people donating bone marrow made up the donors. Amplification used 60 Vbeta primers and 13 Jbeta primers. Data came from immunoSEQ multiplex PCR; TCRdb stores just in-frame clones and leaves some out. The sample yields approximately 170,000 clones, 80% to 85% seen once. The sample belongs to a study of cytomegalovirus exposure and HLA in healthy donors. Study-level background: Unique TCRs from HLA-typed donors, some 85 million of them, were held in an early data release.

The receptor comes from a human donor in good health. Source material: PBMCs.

CDR3 coding DNA: TGTGCCAGCAGCGTCACAGGAGAGAACACTGAAGCTTTCTTT. Protein product: CASSVTGENTEAFF. This chain connects TRBV9 to TRBJ1-1; tentative D call: TRBD1 (5 bases). This CDR3 region has 14 residues. With 2 bases removed from V and 1 base from J, the gap between germline ends came to 9 bases. Germline loops: CDR1 SGDLS, CDR2 YYNGEE.